These T cell receptor beta chains were read from a single sample in a study of shared clonotypes between healthy human individuals. Data came from immunoSEQ multiplex PCR; TCRdb stores just in-frame clones and leaves some out. Counted here are just over 2,000,000 clones, around 96% occurring once; the ten biggest clones make up about 1.1%. Sequencing input: naive CD8+ T cells sorted from blood. The receptors come from a man between 18 and 35 years old in good health. Each CDR3 is given with its conserved first and last residue. The order of the fields is CDR3 DNA, CDR3 protein, clone size, V gene, J gene, CDR3 length, D gene. D genes are given only for firm matches. A row's size may be missing; if present it is once, few, many or a size class.

cdr3_nt: TGCAGCGCGACTGAAGCTTTCTTT
cdr3_aa: CSATEAFF
clone_size: -
v_call: TRBV29-1
j_call: TRBJ1-1
cdr3_length: 8
d_call: -

cdr3_nt: TGTGCCAGCAGTTTAGGTAGGGTAAATCAGCCCCAGCATTTT
cdr3_aa: CASSLGRVNQPQHF
clone_size: -
v_call: TRBV27
j_call: TRBJ1-5
cdr3_length: 14
d_call: -

cdr3_nt: TGTGCCAGCAGCCAAACGGACGGGGAGAACACTGAAGCTTTCTTT
cdr3_aa: CASSQTDGENTEAFF
clone_size: -
v_call: TRBV4-2
j_call: TRBJ1-1
cdr3_length: 15
d_call: -

cdr3_nt: TGTGCCAGCAGCCCTAGGGCCGGCACCTACGAGCAGTACTTC
cdr3_aa: CASSPRAGTYEQYF
clone_size: -
v_call: TRBV4-2
j_call: TRBJ2-7
cdr3_length: 14
d_call: -

cdr3_nt: TGTGCCAGCAGCCCAGGAGCGGGGGGGAAAAACATTCAGTACTTC
cdr3_aa: CASSPGAGGKNIQYF
clone_size: -
v_call: TRBV7-2
j_call: TRBJ2-4
cdr3_length: 15
d_call: TRBD2

cdr3_nt: TGTGCCAGCAGTCCCATCACAGGGGGAAATACTGAAGCTTTCTTT
cdr3_aa: CASSPITGGNTEAFF
clone_size: -
v_call: TRBV6-5
j_call: TRBJ1-1
cdr3_length: 15
d_call: TRBD1

cdr3_nt: TGTGCCAGCAGCGTCCTAGCGGGGGGGCTCCCAATCAATGAGCAGTTCTTC
cdr3_aa: CASSVLAGGLPINEQFF
clone_size: -
v_call: TRBV9
j_call: TRBJ2-1
cdr3_length: 17
d_call: TRBD2

cdr3_nt: TGTGCCAGCAGATACCGGGACTCAGGCAATGAGCAGTTCTTC
cdr3_aa: CASRYRDSGNEQFF
clone_size: -
v_call: TRBV6-1
j_call: TRBJ2-1
cdr3_length: 14
d_call: -

cdr3_nt: TGCGCCAGCAAGGCTAGCGGGCCTTACAATGAGCAGTTCTTC
cdr3_aa: CASKASGPYNEQFF
clone_size: -
v_call: TRBV5-1
j_call: TRBJ2-1
cdr3_length: 14
d_call: TRBD2

cdr3_nt: TGTGCCAGCAGTTTTCGGGGGCCAGATACGCAGTATTTT
cdr3_aa: CASSFRGPDTQYF
clone_size: -
v_call: TRBV28
j_call: TRBJ2-3
cdr3_length: 13
d_call: -

cdr3_nt: TGTGCCAGCAGTGCGAAGGTTGCCAATGAGCAGTTCTTC
cdr3_aa: CASSAKVANEQFF
clone_size: -
v_call: TRBV2
j_call: TRBJ2-1
cdr3_length: 13
d_call: -

cdr3_nt: TGTGCCAGCAGCCAAGGGCGGGGGCTGAACACTGAAGCTTTCTTT
cdr3_aa: CASSQGRGLNTEAFF
clone_size: -
v_call: TRBV14
j_call: TRBJ1-1
cdr3_length: 15
d_call: -

cdr3_nt: TGTGCCAGCAGCTCCGAGACTAGCGGGGGACTTTACAATGAGCAGTTCTTC
cdr3_aa: CASSSETSGGLYNEQFF
clone_size: -
v_call: TRBV11-2
j_call: TRBJ2-1
cdr3_length: 17
d_call: TRBD2

cdr3_nt: TGTGCCAGCACCTTGGTTGGGTCTAGCACAGATACGCAGTATTTT
cdr3_aa: CASTLVGSSTDTQYF
clone_size: -
v_call: TRBV5-4
j_call: TRBJ2-3
cdr3_length: 15
d_call: -

cdr3_nt: TGTGCTAGCAGCCCTACTTCGAAGACGGATGAGCAGTTCTTC
cdr3_aa: CASSPTSKTDEQFF
clone_size: once
v_call: TRBV7-7
j_call: TRBJ2-1
cdr3_length: 14
d_call: -

cdr3_nt: TGCGCCAGCAGCCAAGAACCGGGCCTTGGGGAGACCCAGTACTTC
cdr3_aa: CASSQEPGLGETQYF
clone_size: -
v_call: TRBV4-1
j_call: TRBJ2-5
cdr3_length: 15
d_call: -

cdr3_nt: TGTGCCAGCCTTAAAGGGGAGCTGTTTTTT
cdr3_aa: CASLKGELFF
clone_size: -
v_call: TRBV18
j_call: TRBJ2-2
cdr3_length: 10
d_call: -

cdr3_nt: TGTGCCAGCAGTTTACTAGACTCCTACGAGCAGTACTTC
cdr3_aa: CASSLLDSYEQYF
clone_size: -
v_call: TRBV28
j_call: TRBJ2-7
cdr3_length: 13
d_call: -

cdr3_nt: TGTGCCAGCACCGACGGGGAGGGAAGCCTATCCACTGAAGCTTTCTTT
cdr3_aa: CASTDGEGSLSTEAFF
clone_size: -
v_call: TRBV5-4
j_call: TRBJ1-1
cdr3_length: 16
d_call: -

cdr3_nt: TGTGCCAGCAGTTATCGGTATAGCAATCAGCCCCAGCATTTT
cdr3_aa: CASSYRYSNQPQHF
clone_size: -
v_call: TRBV27
j_call: TRBJ1-5
cdr3_length: 14
d_call: -

cdr3_nt: TGTGCCAGCAGTGAAAGAGGGCGTGACGTTCACAATGAGCAGTTCTTC
cdr3_aa: CASSERGRDVHNEQFF
clone_size: -
v_call: TRBV6-1
j_call: TRBJ2-1
cdr3_length: 16
d_call: -

cdr3_nt: TGTGCCAGCAGTCCTGTCACCGGGGAGCTGTTTTTT
cdr3_aa: CASSPVTGELFF
clone_size: once
v_call: TRBV7-9
j_call: TRBJ2-2
cdr3_length: 12
d_call: -

cdr3_nt: TGCGCCAGCAGCCAAGGGACAGGGAGGAATGAGCAGTTCTTC
cdr3_aa: CASSQGTGRNEQFF
clone_size: -
v_call: TRBV4-3
j_call: TRBJ2-1
cdr3_length: 14
d_call: TRBD1

cdr3_nt: TGTGCCAGCAGCAAAGTTGGCAGATACGAGCAGTACTTC
cdr3_aa: CASSKVGRYEQYF
clone_size: -
v_call: TRBV21-1
j_call: TRBJ2-7
cdr3_length: 13
d_call: -

cdr3_nt: TGCGCCAGCAGTGACAGTGGGAATCAGCCCCAGCATTTT
cdr3_aa: CASSDSGNQPQHF
clone_size: -
v_call: TRBV10-1
j_call: TRBJ1-5
cdr3_length: 13
d_call: -

cdr3_nt: TGTGCCAGCTCACCCGAGCCCGCGGCTAATGAAAAACTGTTTTTT
cdr3_aa: CASSPEPAANEKLFF
clone_size: -
v_call: TRBV18
j_call: TRBJ1-4
cdr3_length: 15
d_call: -

cdr3_nt: TGCAGCGTCTTAGCGGACTCCTACGAGCAGTACTTC
cdr3_aa: CSVLADSYEQYF
clone_size: -
v_call: TRBV29-1
j_call: TRBJ2-7
cdr3_length: 12
d_call: -

cdr3_nt: TGTGCCAGCAGCATGGACAGGGCCAACTATGGCTACACCTTC
cdr3_aa: CASSMDRANYGYTF
clone_size: -
v_call: TRBV13
j_call: TRBJ1-2
cdr3_length: 14
d_call: TRBD1

cdr3_nt: TGCGCCAGCAGCCAAGATCGAAAATCCTCCTACAATGAGCAGTTCTTC
cdr3_aa: CASSQDRKSSYNEQFF
clone_size: -
v_call: TRBV4-3
j_call: TRBJ2-1
cdr3_length: 16
d_call: -

cdr3_nt: TGTGCCTGGAGTGTACTGGGGAACACTGAAGCTTTCTTT
cdr3_aa: CAWSVLGNTEAFF
clone_size: few
v_call: TRBV30
j_call: TRBJ1-1
cdr3_length: 13
d_call: -

cdr3_nt: TGTGCCAGTAGTTTAGGACAGGGAGGGAACACTGAAGCTTTCTTT
cdr3_aa: CASSLGQGGNTEAFF
clone_size: -
v_call: TRBV19
j_call: TRBJ1-1
cdr3_length: 15
d_call: TRBD1

cdr3_nt: TGTGCCAGCTCCGGGGGCTCCCCGGCTAACTATGGCTACACCTTC
cdr3_aa: CASSGGSPANYGYTF
clone_size: -
v_call: TRBV11-2
j_call: TRBJ1-2
cdr3_length: 15
d_call: -

cdr3_nt: TGTGCCAGCAGCCCCGGGGAGGGTGGCTACACCTTC
cdr3_aa: CASSPGEGGYTF
clone_size: -
v_call: TRBV5-4
j_call: TRBJ1-2
cdr3_length: 12
d_call: -

cdr3_nt: TGTGCCAGCAGTTACTCGGGGGAGACCCAGTACTTC
cdr3_aa: CASSYSGETQYF
clone_size: -
v_call: TRBV6-6
j_call: TRBJ2-5
cdr3_length: 12
d_call: -

cdr3_nt: TGTGCCAGCAGCCAAGAAGACAGAGAAGCTTTCTTT
cdr3_aa: CASSQEDREAFF
clone_size: -
v_call: TRBV14
j_call: TRBJ1-1
cdr3_length: 12
d_call: -

cdr3_nt: TGTGCCAGCAGCCCAGACTTGTACCAAGAGACCCAGTACTTC
cdr3_aa: CASSPDLYQETQYF
clone_size: -
v_call: TRBV9
j_call: TRBJ2-5
cdr3_length: 14
d_call: -

cdr3_nt: TGCGCCAGCAGTGGACAGGGAAACACCATATATTTT
cdr3_aa: CASSGQGNTIYF
clone_size: -
v_call: TRBV10-2
j_call: TRBJ1-3
cdr3_length: 12
d_call: -